A single sample gave rise to the 7 T cell receptor beta chains below, sequenced in a study of T-cell memory formation after mild COVID-19. TCRdb analysed the 5' RACE reads with MiXCR anew, one entry per CDR3 protein. The sample includes about 350,000 distinct CDR3 sequences, roughly 13% seen only once; the top ten take approximately 22%. Sequencing was done on a sample of PBMCs or a T cell subset sorted from them (not recorded which). Receptor source: a man aged 18 to 35 who had mild COVID-19 (a few samples of this study predate the infection). Cell type and time point are not known.

This clonotype was detected a few times. V usage is TRBV27 and J usage is TRBJ2-1; 9 bases match TRBD2. The CDR3 runs 14 residues. With V trimmed by 2 bases and J by 6 bases, 2 bases remained unmatched. Germline V gene sequence: CDR1 MNHEY, CDR2 SMNVEV (reference sequence). The CDR3 DNA reads TGTGCCAGCAGTTTAGGAGCGGGGGGCAATGAGCAGTTCTTC. Encoded protein: CASSLGAGGNEQFF.

The rearrangement uses TRBV20-1 and TRBJ1-2; tentative D call: TRBD1 (6 bases). CDR1 and CDR2 (germline): DFQATT, SNEGSKA (reference sequence). The CDR3 contains 17 residues. V was cut by 0 bases and J by 4 bases, with 21 bases left in between. CDR3 in DNA: TGCAGTGCTAGAGATAGTATAGGACAGTCAGACTTCTATGGCTACACCTTC. Its protein is CSARDSIGQSDFYGYTF.

This clonotype was counted at least ten times. The chain combines TRBV7-2 with TRBJ1-5, with 7 bases fitting TRBD1. Germline CDR1 is SGHTA and CDR2 is FQGNSA. The CDR3 totals 14 residues. The V gene end was trimmed by 6 bases and the J gene end by 7 bases; junction bases not matched to a gene: 9. The CDR3 reads CASSHDRAGQPQHF. In nucleotides, the CDR3 is TGTGCCAGCAGTCACGACAGGGCCGGGCAGCCCCAGCATTTT.

The rearrangement joins TRBV28 to TRBJ2-7; 8 positions match TRBD2. From germline, CDR1 is MDHEN and CDR2 SYDVKM. Losses at the gene ends were 2 bases for V and 6 bases for J; bases not matched to a gene: 9. The length of the CDR3 is 15 residues. CDR3 sequence reads: CASSLDRRGALEQYV. CDR3 nucleotides: TGTGCCAGCAGTTTAGATAGGCGGGGGGCCCTCGAGCAGTACGTC.

This clonotype was counted a single time. The V gene is TRBV20-1, the J gene TRBJ1-2, with 7 bases matching TRBD1. With V trimmed by 5 bases and J by 0 bases, 6 bases remained unmatched. The CDR3 covers 14 residues. Germline CDR1 reads DFQATT; CDR2 reads SNEGSKA (reference sequence). CDR3 nucleotide sequence: TGCAGTGCTGCGGGACAGATAGCTAACTATGGCTACACCTTC. Its protein product is CSAAGQIANYGYTF.

In its sample, this clonotype was seen many times. The rearrangement joins TRBV14 to TRBJ2-1; D remains ambiguous. CDR3 size: 14 residues. The V and J ends lost 4 bases and 3 bases respectively, with 10 bases between them. Germline CDR1 is SGHDN and CDR2 is FVKESK. CDR3 sequence (DNA): TGTGCCAGCAGCCCATCGGGTATCTACAATGAGCAGTTCTTC. Translation: CASSPSGIYNEQFF.

Comments on this clonotype: With a much larger clone just one base away, this may be a read error. The V call is TRBV25-1, the J call TRBJ2-6; the D is unclear. The CDR3 covers 14 residues. The germline gives CDR1 MGHDK, CDR2 SYGVNS. Trimming shortened V by 5 bases and J by 0 bases, and 5 bases separated the two germline ends. CDR3 coding DNA: TGTGCCAGCAGTACCGACTCTGGGGCCAACGTCCTGACTTTC. Protein: CASSTDSGANVLTF.